Following are 9 T cell receptor beta chains from one sample sequenced in a study of blood T cells in healthy people across ages. Combining a sample-barcoded 5' primer with a J-beta primer mix, a second PCR ran for roughly 7 to 12 cycles. TCRdb re-called the 5' RACE reads through MiXCR, storing one row per CDR3 protein. The sample shows 710,000 or so distinct CDR3 sequences, approximately 21% of them seen only once. Specimen: blood. The receptors derive from a man between 65 and 85 years old in good health.

This chain connects TRBV12-3 or TRBV12-4 to TRBJ2-7; unclear D gene. The CDR3 consists of 14 residues. Between the trimmed V and J ends, which lost 2 bases and 2 bases, there was a span of 10 bases. For the CDR3, the DNA is TGTGCCAGCAGTTTAAACTTGATCCCCTACGAGCAGTACTTC. Residues: CASSLNLIPYEQYF.

This chain links TRBV4-3 with TRBJ2-3, with 8 bases fitting TRBD2. CDR1 LGHNA and CDR2 YSLEER come from the germline V gene. Trimming at V came to 1 base and at J to 5 bases, leaving 17 bases not matched to a gene. The CDR3 runs 19 residues. The CDR3 sequence: CASSQASSGSALLGDTQYF. The CDR3 nucleotides are TGCGCCAGCAGCCAAGCGTCGAGCGGGAGTGCGTTATTAGGAGATACGCAGTATTTT.

This clonotype came up many times. The V gene is TRBV12-3 or TRBV12-4, the J gene TRBJ1-2; a possible D gene is TRBD1 (6 bases). The V and J ends lost 6 bases and 8 bases respectively, with 10 bases between them. The CDR3 length is 11 residues. This chain's CDR3 is CASSTGYGYTF. The DNA of the CDR3 is TGTGCCAGCAGCACAGGGTACGGCTACACCTTC.

The V gene is TRBV6-5, the J gene TRBJ2-4, with TRBD1 matching 7 bases. Germline assignment: CDR1 MNHEY and CDR2 SVGAGI. V shed 5 bases and J 0 bases; nucleotides not matched to a gene: 19. This CDR3 is 20 amino acids long. CDR3 amino acids: CASSNNWPGQPRIAKNIQYF. The CDR3 DNA follows: TGTGCCAGCAGTAACAACTGGCCGGGACAGCCAAGAATAGCCAAAAACATTCAGTACTTC.

This clonotype was seen a handful of times. V gene TRBV3-1 combines with J gene TRBJ1-1, with TRBD1 identical over 10 bases. With V trimmed by 3 bases and J by 11 bases, 9 bases remained unmatched. The CDR3 has 14 amino acids. CDR1 LGHDT and CDR2 YNNKEL come from the germline V gene (reference sequence). CDR3 nucleotide sequence: TGTGCCAGCAGCCAGCTCCGGGACAGGGGCATGGCTTTCTTT. Encoded protein: CASSQLRDRGMAFF.

V is TRBV25-1 and J is TRBJ2-5, with TRBD1 matching over 9 bases. The J call may not be correct, given that the DNA end is closer to TRBJ2-7. Per the germline V gene, CDR1 is MGHDK and CDR2 is SYGVNS. CDR3 size: 14 residues. For the CDR3, the DNA is TGTGCCAGCAGTCCGGGACAGGGACAATACGAGCAGTACTTC. It specifies CASSPGQGQYEQYF.

The gene calls are TRBV20-1 and TRBJ1-2; D gene uncertain. Germline CDR1 is DFQATT and CDR2 is SNEGSKA (reference sequence). V was pared by 6 bases and J by 4 bases, with 18 bases between. This CDR3 has 14 amino acids. The CDR3 loop is CSAPKMGFPYGYTF. CDR3 nucleotide sequence: TGCAGTGCGCCCAAAATGGGCTTCCCCTATGGCTACACCTTC.

The gene calls are TRBV18 and TRBJ2-6; TRBD2 matches 9 bases. With V trimmed by 3 bases and J by 0 bases, 9 bases remained unmatched. The CDR3 spans 19 residues. Germline V CDR1 and CDR2: KGHSH, LQKENI. The CDR3, as DNA: TGTGCCAGCTCACCCTTAGCGGGGGCATCATCCTCTGGGGCCAACGTCCTGACTTTC. This translates into CASSPLAGASSSGANVLTF.

This clonotype has a count of ten or more. The rearrangement links TRBV20-1 to TRBJ1-5, with TRBD1 matching over 8 bases. The CDR3 loop spans 14 amino acids. The germline V gene encodes CDR1 DFQATT and CDR2 SNEGSKA (reference sequence). The J segment lost 7 bases and the V segment lost 0 bases, leaving 5 bases of the junction unmatched. CDR3 sequence (DNA): TGCAGTGCTAGAGATTCAGGGGGCGGGCAGCCCCAGCATTTT. It specifies CSARDSGGGQPQHF.